This T cell receptor (beta chain) derives from a study of identical twins. Study findings and constraints: Monozygotic twins shared more out-of-frame TCR alpha than recombination models predicted. Surplus twin overlap in beta out-of-frame sequences was less pronounced.

With template switching, a universal primer site was added, and the cDNA carried unique molecular identifiers. TCRdb ran MiXCR on the 5' RACE reads and lists one entry per CDR3 protein. The sample holds 1.5 million to 2 million distinct CDR3 sequences, less than 35% seen once. Regarding this clonotype: What it binds is unknown.

Healthy Caucasians were all of the donors. Germline CDR1 SQVTM, CDR2 ANQGSEA. With 3 bases removed from V and 8 bases from J, the gap between germline ends came to 10 bases. This CDR3 contains 11 residues. V and J are TRBV29-1 and TRBJ1-2; perhaps TRBD1 as D (5 bases). The specimen sequenced was cord blood. The sequence derives from a newborn girl in good health. The CDR3 region has the DNA TGCAGCGTTGAGAGAGGGGTGGGCTACACCTTC. Translated, it gives CSVERGVGYTF. Combining the CDR3 with reference TRBV29-1 and TRBJ1-2 gives the whole variable domain SAVISQKPSRDICQRGTSLTIQCQVDSQVTMMFWYRQQPGQSLTLIATANQGSEATYESGFVIDKFPISRPNLTFSTLTVSNMSPEDSSIYLCSVERGVGYTFGSGTRLTVV.